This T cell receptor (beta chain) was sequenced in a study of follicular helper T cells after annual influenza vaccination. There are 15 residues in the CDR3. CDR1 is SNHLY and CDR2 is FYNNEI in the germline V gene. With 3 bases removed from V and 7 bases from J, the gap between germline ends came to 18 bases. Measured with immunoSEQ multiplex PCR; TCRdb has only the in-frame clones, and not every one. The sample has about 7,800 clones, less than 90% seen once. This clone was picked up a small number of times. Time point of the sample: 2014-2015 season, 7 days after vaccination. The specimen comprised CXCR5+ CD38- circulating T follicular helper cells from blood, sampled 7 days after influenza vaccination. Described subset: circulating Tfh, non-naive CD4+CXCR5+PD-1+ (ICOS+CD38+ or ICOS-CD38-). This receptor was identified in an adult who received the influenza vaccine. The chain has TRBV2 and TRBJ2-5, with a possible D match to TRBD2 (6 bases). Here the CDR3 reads CASSDDFYRRGTQYF. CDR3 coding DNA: TGTGCCAGCAGTGATGACTTTTATAGGAGGGGGACCCAGTACTTC.